Presented here are 22 T cell receptor beta chains from one specimen sequenced in a study of cytomegalovirus exposure and HLA in healthy donors. 13 Jbeta primers and 60 Vbeta primers were used for the PCR. The data were produced by immunoSEQ multiplex PCR, yet TCRdb's version contains in-frame clones alone and is incomplete. The data hold over 250,000 clones, with just over 70% observed a single time. Sequenced input: PBMCs. Receptors originate from a female donor in good health and CMV-seronegative.

The V and J genes are TRBV27 and TRBJ2-2, with a weak D call TRBD2 (6 bases). The CDR3 is 15 amino acids. V was trimmed by 8 bases and J by 6 bases, leaving 19 bases between them. Germline CDR1 reads MNHEY; CDR2 reads SMNVEV (reference sequence). For the CDR3, the DNA is TGTGCCAGCGACGCTGGGGGGAGTGGTCCCGGGGAGCTGTTTTTT. Protein: CASDAGGSGPGELFF.

The chain joins TRBV18 to TRBJ2-7; tentative D call: TRBD1 (5 bases). The V end was cut by 2 bases, the J end by 3 bases, with 17 bases between. Germline values: CDR1 KGHSH, CDR2 LQKENI. This CDR3 has 16 residues. The CDR3 loop reads CASSPGGQGLGYEQYF. The CDR3 DNA sequence: TGTGCCAGCTCACCAGGCGGCCAGGGCTTGGGCTACGAGCAGTACTTC.

The chain employs TRBV19 and TRBJ2-6, with 7 bases identical to TRBD2. Germline V gene lookup returns CDR1 LNHDA and CDR2 SQIVND (reference sequence). Losses at the gene ends were 3 bases for V and 1 base for J; bases not matched to a gene: 6. The CDR3 extends over 17 amino acids. CDR3 sequence (DNA): TGTGCCAGTAGTATCTACAGGCGGGAGTCTGGGGCCAACGTCCTGACTTTC. Translation: CASSIYRRESGANVLTF.

In regard to this clone: Different DNA sequences within this sample yield the same CDR3. The chain has TRBV5-1 and TRBJ2-7; 7 bases match TRBD1. The CDR3 is 13 residues long. Germline V gene sequence: CDR1 SGHRS, CDR2 YFSETQ. V dropped 5 bases and J dropped 2; count of bases not matched to a gene: 4. DNA of the CDR3: TGCGCCAGCAGTTCCGGGACAGCCTACGAGCAGTACTTC. It yields the protein CASSSGTAYEQYF.

The genes are TRBV28 and TRBJ2-7; 7 bases line up with TRBD1. The length of the CDR3 is 15 residues. CDR1 and CDR2 (germline): MDHEN, SYDVKM. Trimming cost V 2 bases and J 0 bases; bases outside gene matches: 4. In DNA, the CDR3 is TGTGCCAGCAGTTTAGGGACAGAGAGCTCCTACGAGCAGTACTTC. Translating it yields CASSLGTESSYEQYF.

The chain has TRBV28 and TRBJ1-5; D not certain. The CDR3 is 15 amino acids. Trimming stripped 3 bases from V and 5 bases from J, with 14 bases between. CDR1 and CDR2 (germline): MDHEN, SYDVKM. The DNA of the CDR3 is TGTGCCAGCAGTTTGGGCAAGGTCCTACATCAGCCCCAGCATTTT. The encoded protein is CASSLGKVLHQPQHF.

The V call is TRBV19, the J call TRBJ1-2; 8 bases match TRBD1. Trimming removed 6 bases from V and 4 bases from J; junction bases left unmatched: 4. The CDR3 is made up of 13 amino acids. Germline CDR1 LNHDA, CDR2 SQIVND (reference sequence). The CDR3 DNA reads TGTGCCAGTAGCAGGGGGCCTGGCTATGGCTACACCTTC. Amino acids: CASSRGPGYGYTF.

This chain uses TRBV7-2 with TRBJ2-5; 7 bases are a match to TRBD2. The CDR3 is 16 residues long. CDR1 SGHTA and CDR2 FQGNSA come from the germline V gene. The junction had 9 bases not matched to a gene; V was cut back by 1 base and J by 4 bases. CDR3 nucleotides: TGTGCCAGCAGCTTAGGGCCTCGGGGGGAGGGAGAGACCCAGTACTTC. This gives the protein CASSLGPRGEGETQYF.

Worth noting for this clone: One junction end does not reproduce the germline sequence, and a read error may be involved. The chain carries TRBV30 and TRBJ2-1; 10 bases align to TRBD2. The CDR3 contains 13 residues. In germline, CDR1 is GTSNPN, CDR2 SVGIG (reference sequence). The chain's CDR3 is CAYLAGVINEQLF. The CDR3 DNA follows: TGTGCCTACCTAGCGGGAGTCATCAATGAGCAGCTCTTC.

V gene TRBV6-6 combines with J gene TRBJ2-2; D not resolved. Germline V gives CDR1 MNHNY, CDR2 SVGAGI (reference sequence). The germline V and J ends were trimmed by 5 bases and 5 bases, with 9 bases remaining between them. There are 13 residues in the CDR3. The CDR3 protein is CASSTLRTGELFF. The CDR3 DNA reads TGTGCCAGCAGTACCCTCCGGACCGGGGAGCTGTTTTTT.

V usage is TRBV2 and J usage is TRBJ2-5; 11 nucleotides line up with TRBD2. J lost 2 bases, V lost 3 bases, and 5 bases had no gene match. The CDR3 runs 16 residues. CDR1 and CDR2 from the germline V gene are SNHLY and FYNNEI. As DNA, the CDR3 is TGTGCCAGCAGTGAGAGTAGCGGGAGGGGGCAAGAGACCCAGTACTTC. Amino acids: CASSESSGRGQETQYF.

The genes are TRBV18 and TRBJ1-5, with 7 bases that match TRBD1. The V segment lost 6 bases and the J segment 7 bases; nucleotides outside the gene matches: 9. The CDR3 runs to 14 residues. The germline V gene encodes CDR1 KGHSH and CDR2 LQKENI. CDR3 sequence: CASSSGQSEQPQHF. CDR3 coding DNA: TGTGCCAGCTCCTCGGGACAGTCGGAACAGCCCCAGCATTTT.

This sequence joins TRBV11-2 and TRBJ2-7; the match to TRBD2 covers 8 bases. The CDR3 sequence is 13 residues long. Trimming took 5 bases from V and 6 from J; bases not matched to a gene: 6. Germline CDR1 reads SGHAT; CDR2 reads FQNNGV. The CDR3 DNA is TGTGCCAGCAGCATAACGGGGGGGAGCGAGCAGTACTTC. Protein sequence: CASSITGGSEQYF.

The V and J genes are TRBV18 and TRBJ2-7, with 8 bases fitting TRBD1. This CDR3 is 17 amino acids long. Germline CDR1 is KGHSH and CDR2 is LQKENI. The V gene end was trimmed by 3 bases and the J gene end by 7 bases; junction bases not matched to a gene: 17. CDR3 DNA sequence: TGTGCCAGCTCACCCCGACCAACCCCAGGGGGCGTCAAAGAGCAGTACTTC. Amino acids: CASSPRPTPGGVKEQYF.

The rearrangement links TRBV7-8 to TRBJ2-7; 10 bases map to TRBD2. The CDR3 sequence is 15 residues long. Germline CDR1 is SGHVS and CDR2 is FQNEAQ. V was clipped by 3 bases and J by 4 bases; unmatched bases: 6. CDR3 region: CASSFLGLAQYEQYF. As DNA, the CDR3 is TGTGCCAGCAGCTTTTTGGGACTAGCGCAGTACGAGCAGTACTTC. Full variable domain (remainder filled in from reference TRBV7-8 and TRBJ2-7): GAGVSQSPRYKVAKRGQDVALRCDPISGHVSLFWYQQALGQGPEFLTYFQNEAQLDKSGLPSDRFFAERPEGSVSTLKIQRTQQEDSAVYLCASSFLGLAQYEQYFGPGTRLTVT.

Only a few counts were recorded for this clone. The rearrangement joins TRBV29-1 to TRBJ1-2; 8 bases align to TRBD1. Germline V lookup: CDR1 SQVTM, CDR2 ANQGSEA. There are 13 residues in the CDR3. Trimming removed 6 bases from V and 3 bases from J; junction bases left unmatched: 6. This chain's CDR3 is CSVQTGGHYGYTF. The CDR3 DNA reads TGCAGCGTCCAAACAGGGGGACACTATGGCTACACCTTC.

The J gene is TRBJ1-5, the V gene TRBV19, with D possibly being TRBD1 (5 bases). There are 15 residues in the CDR3. CDR1 LNHDA and CDR2 SQIVND come from the germline V gene (reference sequence). V was shortened by 8 bases and J by 0 bases, with 14 bases between the two germline ends. In DNA, the CDR3 is TGTGCCAGTCGAGACGGGGGTCCTAGCAATCAGCCCCAGCATTTT. Translated: CASRDGGPSNQPQHF. Full variable domain (remainder filled in from reference TRBV19 and TRBJ1-5): DGGITQSPKYLFRKEGQNVTLSCEQNLNHDAMYWYRQDPGQGLRLIYYSQIVNDFQKGDIAEGYSVSREKKESFPLTVTSAQKNPTAFYLCASRDGGPSNQPQHFGDGTRLSIL.

This chain connects TRBV30 to TRBJ2-1, with D perhaps matching TRBD2 (5 bases). CDR3 length: 12 residues. Trimming shortened V by 4 bases and J by 3 bases, and 7 bases separated the two germline ends. The V gene's germline CDR1 is GTSNPN and CDR2 SVGIG (reference sequence). The CDR3 reads CAWKSGYNEQFF. The CDR3 DNA is TGTGCCTGGAAAAGCGGCTACAATGAGCAGTTCTTC.

This chain joins TRBV14 and TRBJ2-1; tentatively, D is TRBD1 (6 bases). Germline V gene data show CDR1 as SGHDN and CDR2 as FVKESK. The CDR3 is made up of 13 amino acids. The V and J ends lost 0 bases and 7 bases respectively, with 7 bases between them. Here the CDR3 reads CASSQERGNEQFF. In DNA, the CDR3 is TGTGCCAGCAGCCAAGAAAGGGGGAATGAGCAGTTCTTC. The whole variable domain, remainder taken from reference TRBV14 and TRBJ2-1, is EAGVTQFPSHSVIEKGQTVTLRCDPISGHDNLYWYRRVMGKEIKFLLHFVKESKQDESGMPNNRFLAERTGGTYSTLKVQPAELEDSGVYFCASSQERGNEQFFGPGTRLTVL.

The V gene is TRBV7-6, the J gene TRBJ1-1; D not certain. The V end was cut by 3 bases, the J end by 0 bases, with 8 bases between. Per germline, CDR1 SGHVS and CDR2 FNYEAQ. The CDR3 is 14 amino acids. CDR3 DNA: TGTGCCAGCAGCTTGATCGACATGAACACTGAAGCTTTCTTT. Translation: CASSLIDMNTEAFF.

This clone was recorded a few times. This sequence joins TRBV6-5 and TRBJ2-3; D is possibly TRBD1 (5 bases). Per germline, CDR1 MNHEY and CDR2 SVGAGI. CDR3 length equals 12 residues. The V and J ends lost 8 bases and 1 base respectively, with 7 bases between them. The CDR3 loop reads CASGARTDTQYF. Written as DNA, the CDR3 is TGTGCCAGCGGGGCCCGCACAGATACGCAGTATTTT.

This clone was seen only a few times. This chain uses TRBV5-1 with TRBJ2-3; 9 bases are shared with TRBD2. V was pared by 5 bases and J by 2 bases, with 6 bases of the junction left unmatched. The germline V gene has CDR1 SGHRS and CDR2 YFSETQ. This CDR3 has 15 amino acids. CDR3 protein: CASRFAGGPTDTQYF. The CDR3 DNA sequence: TGCGCCAGCAGATTCGCGGGAGGGCCCACAGATACGCAGTATTTT.